This T cell receptor (beta chain) was sequenced during a study of blood T cell repertoires in COVID-19. The wider study: Both acute and convalescent COVID-19 samples were obtained from the United States, Italy and Spain.

The assay was immunoSEQ multiplex PCR, and TCRdb's table has in-frame clones only and misses some. The sample shows about 63,000 clones, 75% to 90% of them seen only once. The TCR was taken from a man in his forties or fifties with active COVID-19. Sequencing was performed on peripheral blood.

DNA for the CDR3: TGTGCCAGCACAGGGGGTTCCTACGAGCAGTACTTC. It specifies CASTGGSYEQYF. The chain recombines TRBV21-1 with TRBJ2-7; the table names TRBD1, a call not compared with the DNA. TRBV21-1 is a documented pseudogene. The CDR3 runs 12 residues.